A single T cell receptor beta chain is shown here with its context. There is no known antigen for this receptor. Within one base of it there is no much larger clone, and no base qualities were kept. A distance of 8 bases separates the germline ends of V and J, which lose 0 bases and 3 bases respectively. For CDR1 and CDR2, the germline V gene lists MNHNS and SASEGT. The CDR3, cysteine through phenylalanine, is 14 amino acids long. Only the CDR3 region is kept as DNA, spanning 42 bases read in frame from base 1. This sample is part of a study of blood T cell repertoires in COVID-19 (dated by TCRdb to the early 2020s). Regarding the complete study: The collaborator samples originated in the United States, Italy and Spain and spanned the acute and convalescent phases of COVID-19. The material from the prospective study consisted of cDNA or gDNA derived from T cells, B-cell-depleted T cells, or PBMCs. Where available, HLA class I and class II types were taken from metadata supplied by the sample provider and were not determined by assay-based typing. The dataset comprised deeply sampled blood TCRbeta repertoires from subjects exposed to, actively infected with, or recovered from COVID-19. Samples were obtained from the ongoing ImmuneRACE study (first 160 participants) and from 1,254 subjects provided by 6 global collaborators. The sample metadata nearly always contained a de-identified subject ID, COVID-19 status, age in years and sex. The repertoires were released in a freely available public database intended as a resource for research on the immune response to SARS-CoV-2.

The paper's findings and limits, for the study overall: The amount of clinical and demographic metadata varied by source and participant and was provided uncurated.

TCRbeta CDR3 regions were amplified from genomic DNA by means of the immunoSEQ Assay, a bias-controlled multiplex PCR. As for the original processing: The number of nucleated cells in each sample was estimated from the amplification of reference gene primers within the assay. Sequence reads were collapsed and filtered to measure the absolute abundance of every unique TCRbeta CDR3 rearrangement. For each sample, productive Simpson clonality was calculated by taking the square root of Simpson's diversity index across productive rearrangements. TCRdb re-hosts the immuneACCESS table, in-frame sequences only. Its copies lack some clones; in the studies checked, an unresolved V gene accounts for under half of them, and the cause for the rest is not known. V, J and clone size reflect that table, while D and trimming were determined from the DNA. A total of fewer than 150,000 clones appear in this sample, approximately 83% of them only once. The ten largest clones capture around 17% of the sample.

Samples from volunteer blood donors who had recovered from COVID-19 were contributed by a second Seattle source. Whole blood was collected in K2EDTA tubes by collaborating institutions according to the institutions' own protocols. For TCRbeta analysis, collaborator samples were shipped as frozen whole blood, as isolated PBMCs, or as DNA extracted from either sample type. This clonotype was obtained from a woman aged 50 to 60 who had recovered from COVID-19. Sequencing was performed on peripheral blood. The chain is made from TRBV6-1 and TRBJ1-1, with the identity of the D gene unclear. The CDR3 has the sequence CASSEALLDTEAFF. In nucleotide form, the sequence is TGTGCCAGCAGTGAAGCCCTACTTGACACTGAAGCTTTCTTT.